These 29 T cell receptor beta chains originate from one sample sequenced in a study of CD8 T cells in Susac syndrome. Random-hexamer reverse transcription was applied to roughly 0.45 to 1 ug RNA. TCRdb re-called the immunoSEQ multiplex PCR reads with MiXCR, one entry per CDR3 protein. The sample lists around 150,000 distinct CDR3 sequences, 95% occurring once. Sequencing was performed on CD8+ T cells from PBMCs. These receptor sequences come from a human donor with Susac syndrome.

The chain links TRBV27 to TRBJ2-1; no firm D call. Germline V lookup: CDR1 MNHEY, CDR2 SMNVEV (reference sequence). V was trimmed by 5 bases and J by 9 bases, leaving 14 bases between them. The CDR3 consists of 13 residues. The CDR3 spells CASSLGPSGEQFF. CDR3 bases: TGTGCCAGCAGTCTTGGGCCCTCAGGTGAGCAGTTCTTC.

The V gene is TRBV20-1, the J gene TRBJ2-7; possibly TRBD2 for D (6 bases). Germline CDR1 and CDR2: DFQATT and SNEGSKA (reference sequence). Trimming removed 6 bases from V and 3 bases from J, with 27 bases in between. This CDR3 spans 17 amino acids. The CDR3 bases are TGCAGTGCACACCCGGGGCCCGACTGGGGGACTCGCTACGAGCAGTACTTC. This gives the protein CSAHPGPDWGTRYEQYF.

The V call is TRBV5-1, the J call TRBJ2-1; TRBD1 matches 12 bases. The germline gives CDR1 SGHRS, CDR2 YFSETQ. Germline trimming cut 3 bases from V and 8 bases from J; bases unmatched to any gene: 3. The CDR3 has 14 amino acids. The CDR3 protein is CASSSGTGGYEQFF. CDR3 sequence (DNA): TGCGCCAGCAGCTCCGGGACAGGGGGCTATGAGCAGTTCTTC.

The chain recombines TRBV6-5 with TRBJ2-5, with D unclear. The ends were cut back, 5 bases at V and 4 bases at J, with 11 bases in the middle. CDR3 length: 13 residues. Germline assignment: CDR1 MNHEY and CDR2 SVGAGI. The DNA of the CDR3 is TGTGCCAGCAGTGACCTGGGCGGAGAGACCCAGTACTTC. Encoded protein: CASSDLGGETQYF.

Only one count was recorded for this clonotype. The chain recombines TRBV30 with TRBJ1-1, with unresolved D. The CDR3 is 12 residues long. Germline V gene sequence: CDR1 GTSNPN, CDR2 SVGIG (reference sequence). Between the trimmed V and J ends, which lost 1 base and 5 bases, there was a span of 8 bases. The CDR3 loop is CAWSAVGTEAFF. Here the CDR3 DNA reads TGTGCCTGGAGTGCAGTAGGGACTGAAGCTTTCTTT.

The V and J genes are TRBV12-3 or TRBV12-4 and TRBJ2-3, with 15 bases fitting TRBD2. Trimming cost V 2 bases and J 14 bases; bases outside gene matches: 8. This CDR3 spans 15 amino acids. CDR3 in DNA: TGTGCCAGCAGTTTAAGGGGACTAGCGGGAGGTCTGTCGTATTTT. The encoded protein is CASSLRGLAGGLSYF.

V and J are TRBV15 and TRBJ2-3; 11 bases fit TRBD2. Germline lookup yields CDR1 LNHNV and CDR2 YYDKDF (reference sequence). CDR3 length equals 19 residues. V lost 5 bases to trimming and J lost 0 bases; unmatched junction nucleotides: 13. This CDR3 reads CATSSRTGLAVLSTDTQYF. DNA for the CDR3: TGTGCCACCAGCTCCCGAACGGGACTAGCGGTGCTAAGCACAGATACGCAGTATTTT.

As DNA, the CDR3 is TGCGCCAGCAGCCAACTCGAGGGAATGGAAACTGAAGCTTTCTTT. Translation: CASSQLEGMETEAFF. The chain links TRBV4-1 to TRBJ1-1; the D is unclear. V was shortened by 2 bases and J by 5 bases, with 15 bases between the two germline ends. This CDR3 is 15 amino acids long. Germline V gene sequence: CDR1 MGHRA, CDR2 YSYEKL.

V is TRBV12-3 or TRBV12-4 and J is TRBJ1-1; D remains ambiguous. V lost 1 base and J 3 bases, leaving 12 bases between the germline ends. This CDR3 has 15 residues. Written as DNA, the CDR3 is TGTGCCAGCAGTTTAGTGGCCCAGGCTGACACTGAAGCTTTCTTT. Translated: CASSLVAQADTEAFF.

The chain has TRBV12-3 or TRBV12-4 and TRBJ1-4; no clear D gene. Deletions cut 3 bases from V and 8 bases from J, with 10 bases between. The length of the CDR3 is 13 residues. The CDR3 bases are TGTGCCAGCAGTTTTACACTAGGGGAAAAACTGTTTTTT. Translation gives CASSFTLGEKLFF.

The rearrangement links TRBV28 to TRBJ2-7, with D tentatively TRBD2 (6 bases). This CDR3 comprises 14 residues. Germline CDR1 MDHEN, CDR2 SYDVKM. CDR3 amino acids: CAESLADSSYEQYF. The DNA for the CDR3 is TGTGCTGAATCTTTAGCGGATAGCTCCTACGAGCAGTACTTC.

This rearrangement joins TRBV20-1 to TRBJ1-4, with 8 nucleotides matching TRBD1. Per the germline V gene, CDR1 is DFQATT and CDR2 is SNEGSKA (reference sequence). After removal of 1 base from V and 7 bases from J, the junction contained 5 bases not matched to a gene. The CDR3 loop spans 14 amino acids. CDR3 in DNA: TGCAGTGCTAGAGGACAGGGGCGGATTGAAAAACTGTTTTTT. It specifies CSARGQGRIEKLFF.

The chain employs TRBV4-1 and TRBJ2-3, with D hard to call. The CDR3 spans 13 residues. V lost 0 bases to trimming and J lost 4 bases, with 5 bases between them. Germline V gene lookup returns CDR1 MGHRA and CDR2 YSYEKL. The CDR3 DNA reads as TGCGCCAGCAGCCAAGAATCGCCAGATACGCAGTATTTT. Its translation: CASSQESPDTQYF.

CDR3 protein: CASSPDSQTEAFF. DNA of the CDR3: TGCGCCAGCAGCCCAGACAGTCAAACTGAAGCTTTCTTT. The chain couples TRBV4-1 to TRBJ1-1; D perhaps matches TRBD1 (5 bases). Per the germline V gene, CDR1 is MGHRA and CDR2 is YSYEKL. This CDR3 contains 13 residues. Trimming stripped 4 bases from V and 5 bases from J, with 11 bases between.

The V call is TRBV9, the J call TRBJ2-1, with 10 bases aligning to TRBD2. V was clipped by 6 bases and J by 7 bases; unmatched bases: 7. The CDR3 spans 14 residues. Germline V gene sequence: CDR1 SGDLS, CDR2 YYNGEE. The CDR3 protein is CASTPSGSRNEQFF. The CDR3 DNA reads TGTGCCAGCACACCTAGCGGGAGTAGAAATGAGCAGTTCTTC.

The chain is built from TRBV18 and TRBJ1-1; D remains unclear. CDR3 length: 15 amino acids. Germline V gives CDR1 KGHSH, CDR2 LQKENI. V lost 0 bases, J lost 2 bases, and 10 bases lay in between. CDR3 sequence: CASSPPAWPNTEAFF. CDR3 DNA: TGTGCCAGCTCACCACCCGCTTGGCCCAACACTGAAGCTTTCTTT.

The chain carries TRBV18 and TRBJ2-1; D unresolved. The germline gives CDR1 KGHSH, CDR2 LQKENI. V lost 0 bases and J 6 bases, leaving 9 bases between the germline ends. The CDR3 covers 14 residues. For the CDR3, the DNA is TGTGCCAGCTCACCACCGCTGGGTGGCAATGAGCAGTTCTTC. Translated: CASSPPLGGNEQFF.

This chain links TRBV12-3 or TRBV12-4 with TRBJ2-1; D is undetermined. CDR3 length equals 11 residues. The V gene lost 3 bases and the J gene lost 8 bases, with 5 bases spanning the gap. CDR3 region: CASSFTHEQFF. DNA of the CDR3: TGTGCCAGCAGTTTTACCCATGAGCAGTTCTTC.

The V call is TRBV2, the J call TRBJ2-7, with D hard to call. CDR1 and CDR2 from the germline V gene are SNHLY and FYNNEI. The CDR3 loop spans 14 amino acids. V was clipped by 2 bases and J by 0 bases, with 8 bases between them. CDR3 amino acids: CASSELASSYEQYF. The DNA for the CDR3 is TGTGCCAGCAGTGAACTGGCCAGCTCCTACGAGCAGTACTTC.

This rearrangement joins TRBV27 to TRBJ2-7; D is undetermined. V lost 0 bases, J lost 5 bases, and 8 bases lay in between. Germline values: CDR1 MNHEY, CDR2 SMNVEV (reference sequence). The CDR3 has 13 amino acids. CDR3 loop: CASSLSTLNEQYF. CDR3 DNA sequence: TGTGCCAGCAGTTTATCGACGCTGAACGAGCAGTACTTC.

The CDR3 region is CASSQATGGRSQETQYF. The CDR3 DNA is TGTGCCAGCAGCCAAGCAACAGGGGGCAGATCTCAAGAGACCCAGTACTTC. The chain combines TRBV3-1 with TRBJ2-5; 9 nucleotides match TRBD1. Germline V lookup: CDR1 LGHDT, CDR2 YNNKEL (reference sequence). The CDR3 totals 17 residues. After removal of 1 base from V and 2 bases from J, the junction contained 8 bases not matched to a gene.

The sample holds one count of this clonotype. The V call is TRBV6-1, the J call TRBJ2-1; D assignment may be TRBD1 or TRBD2 (5 bases each). The V end was cut by 8 bases, the J end by 0 bases, with 20 bases between. The CDR3 is made up of 17 amino acids. From germline, CDR1 is MNHNS and CDR2 SASEGT. CDR3 residues: CASSGPHGRSSYNEQFF. CDR3 in DNA: TGTGCCAGCTCGGGACCACACGGACGCAGCTCCTACAATGAGCAGTTCTTC.

The rearrangement links TRBV13 to TRBJ2-1; 9 nucleotides line up with TRBD2. Trimming took 10 bases from V and 8 from J; bases not matched to a gene: 6. The CDR3 sequence is 12 residues long. The germline V gene has CDR1 PRHDT and CDR2 FYEKMQ (reference sequence). The CDR3 sequence: CATMGLAHEQFF. CDR3 nucleotides: TGTGCCACTATGGGACTAGCTCATGAGCAGTTCTTC.

This chain joins TRBV7-3 and TRBJ2-7, with a tentative D call TRBD1 (5 bases). This CDR3 contains 13 residues. Germline V lookup: CDR1 SGHTA, CDR2 FQGTGA. V lost 2 bases to trimming and J lost 4 bases, with 9 bases between them. In DNA form, the CDR3 reads TGTGCCAGCAGCTTATCCCAGGGTTACGAGCAGTACTTC. It encodes CASSLSQGYEQYF.

This clonotype was seen just once. This chain uses TRBV6-5 with TRBJ2-6; D ambiguous. The germline gives CDR1 MNHEY, CDR2 SVGAGI. Trimming stripped 8 bases from V and 2 bases from J, with 13 bases between. This CDR3 has 15 amino acids. CDR3 nucleotide sequence: TGTGCCAGCGTTGAGGTCCAACCTGGGGCCAACGTCCTGACTTTC. Translation gives CASVEVQPGANVLTF.

A single count supports this clonotype. The rearrangement links TRBV30 to TRBJ1-4; D is uncertain. Germline V CDR1 and CDR2: GTSNPN, SVGIG (reference sequence). Trimming pared 0 bases from V and 5 bases from J, leaving 13 bases between. The CDR3 extends over 15 amino acids. The CDR3 nucleotides read TGTGCCTGGAGTGTACTTGCAGGACCGAATGAAAAACTGTTTTTT. Protein: CAWSVLAGPNEKLFF. Variable domain in full (rest from reference TRBV30 and TRBJ1-4): SQTIHQWPATLVQPVGSPLSLECTVEGTSNPNLYWYRQAAGRGLQLLFYSVGIGQISSEVPQNLSASRPQDRQFILSSKKLLLSDSGFYLCAWSVLAGPNEKLFFGSGTQLSVL.

The chain links TRBV12-3 or TRBV12-4 to TRBJ2-3; 8 positions match TRBD1. V lost 7 bases to trimming and J lost 1 base; unmatched junction nucleotides: 19. The CDR3 extends over 19 amino acids. This CDR3 is CASILNPRPTGVGTDTQYF. The CDR3 DNA sequence: TGTGCCAGCATTTTGAATCCCCGCCCGACAGGGGTTGGCACAGATACGCAGTATTTT.

This chain connects TRBV4-1 to TRBJ1-2; 8 bases match TRBD1. The CDR3 has 15 amino acids. With V trimmed by 4 bases and J by 6 bases, 10 bases remained unmatched. Germline loops: CDR1 MGHRA, CDR2 YSYEKL. CDR3 sequence (DNA): TGCGCCAGCAGCCTCGGGACAGGTATTCACAATGGCTACACCTTC. Its protein product is CASSLGTGIHNGYTF.

The chain couples TRBV9 to TRBJ1-1, with D possibly TRBD1 on 5 matching bases. The V and J ends lost 3 bases and 4 bases respectively, with 10 bases between them. The germline V gene has CDR1 SGDLS and CDR2 YYNGEE. This CDR3 is 13 amino acids long. DNA for the CDR3: TGTGCCAGCAGCGGACCCGGGGGCACTGAAGCTTTCTTT. Translated, it gives CASSGPGGTEAFF.